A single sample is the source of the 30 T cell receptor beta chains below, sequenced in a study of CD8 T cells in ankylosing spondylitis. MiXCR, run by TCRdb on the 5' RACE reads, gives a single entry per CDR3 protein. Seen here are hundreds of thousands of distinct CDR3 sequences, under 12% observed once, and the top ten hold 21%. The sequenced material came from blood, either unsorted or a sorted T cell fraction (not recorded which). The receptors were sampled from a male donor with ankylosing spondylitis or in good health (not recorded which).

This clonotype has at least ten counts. CDR3 loop: CASSEEFRGTNEQYF. DNA for the CDR3: TGTGCCAGCAGTGAGGAATTCCGGGGGACCAACGAGCAGTACTTC. The chain combines TRBV12-3 or TRBV12-4 with TRBJ2-7; the D gene is possibly TRBD2 (6 bases). The CDR3 totals 15 residues. Trimming removed 5 bases from V and 5 bases from J, with 19 bases in between.

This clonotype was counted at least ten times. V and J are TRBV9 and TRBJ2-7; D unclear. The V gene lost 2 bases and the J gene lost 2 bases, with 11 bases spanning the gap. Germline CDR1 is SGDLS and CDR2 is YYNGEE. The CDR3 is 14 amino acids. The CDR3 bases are TGTGCCAGCAGCGTCTTCGAAGGAACCTACGAGCAGTACTTC. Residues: CASSVFEGTYEQYF.

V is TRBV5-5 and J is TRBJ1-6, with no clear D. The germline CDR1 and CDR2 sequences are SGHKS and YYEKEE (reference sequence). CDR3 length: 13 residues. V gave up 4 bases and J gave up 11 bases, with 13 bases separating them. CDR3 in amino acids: CASSAVEGAPLHF. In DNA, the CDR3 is TGTGCCAGCAGCGCCGTGGAGGGAGCACCCCTCCACTTT.

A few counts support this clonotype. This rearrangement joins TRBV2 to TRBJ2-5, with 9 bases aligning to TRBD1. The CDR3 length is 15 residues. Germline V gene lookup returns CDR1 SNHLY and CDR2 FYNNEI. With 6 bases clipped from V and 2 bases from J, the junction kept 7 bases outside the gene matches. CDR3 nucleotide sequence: TGTGCCAGCAGACGAAGGACAGGGGATCAAGAGACCCAGTACTTC. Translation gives CASRRRTGDQETQYF.

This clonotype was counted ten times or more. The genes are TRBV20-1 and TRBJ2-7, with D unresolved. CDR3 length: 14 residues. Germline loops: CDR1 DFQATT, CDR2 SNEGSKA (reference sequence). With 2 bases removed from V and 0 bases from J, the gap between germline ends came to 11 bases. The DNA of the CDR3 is TGCAGTGCTAGAACCCTAGTTTTCTCCTACGAGCAGTACTTC. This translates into CSARTLVFSYEQYF.

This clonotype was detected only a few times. The CDR3 bases are TGTGCCAGCTCACCACTTACGGTAAAGAACGAGCAGTACTTC. As protein: CASSPLTVKNEQYF. This chain connects TRBV18 to TRBJ2-7; D is unclear. The length of the CDR3 is 14 residues. V gave up 1 base and J gave up 5 bases, with 12 bases separating them. Germline V lookup: CDR1 KGHSH, CDR2 LQKENI.

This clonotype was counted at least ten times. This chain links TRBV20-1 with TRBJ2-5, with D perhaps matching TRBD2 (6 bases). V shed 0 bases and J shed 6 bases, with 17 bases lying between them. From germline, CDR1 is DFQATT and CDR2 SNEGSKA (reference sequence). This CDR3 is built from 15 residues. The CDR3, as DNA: TGCAGTGCTAGAGATCCCGGGACTCAGAAGCAGACCCAGTACTTC. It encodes CSARDPGTQKQTQYF.

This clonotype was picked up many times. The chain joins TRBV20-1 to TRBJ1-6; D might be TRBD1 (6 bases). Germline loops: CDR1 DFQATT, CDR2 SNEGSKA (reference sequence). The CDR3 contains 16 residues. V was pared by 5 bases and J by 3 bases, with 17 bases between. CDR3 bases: TGCAGTGCTCATAGGTTAGGGGGACTCTATAATTCACCCCTCCACTTT. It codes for CSAHRLGGLYNSPLHF.

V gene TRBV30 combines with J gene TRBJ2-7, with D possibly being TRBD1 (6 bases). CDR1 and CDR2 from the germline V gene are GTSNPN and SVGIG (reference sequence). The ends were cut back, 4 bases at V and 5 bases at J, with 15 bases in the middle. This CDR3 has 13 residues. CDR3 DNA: TGTGCCTGGACAACCGGGACAAGGGACGAGCAGTACTTC. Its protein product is CAWTTGTRDEQYF.

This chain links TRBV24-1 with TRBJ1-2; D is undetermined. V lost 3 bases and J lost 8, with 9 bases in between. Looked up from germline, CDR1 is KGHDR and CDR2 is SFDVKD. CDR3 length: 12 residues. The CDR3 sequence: CATSDPHGGYTF. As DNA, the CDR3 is TGTGCCACCAGTGATCCACATGGGGGCTACACCTTC.

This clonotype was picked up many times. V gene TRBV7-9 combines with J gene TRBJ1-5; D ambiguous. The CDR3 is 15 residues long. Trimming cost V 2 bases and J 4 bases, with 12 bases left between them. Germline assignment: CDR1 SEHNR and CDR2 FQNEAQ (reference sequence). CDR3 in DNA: TGTGCCAGCAGCTTATTTGGCGGCAGTAATCAGCCCCAGCATTTT. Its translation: CASSLFGGSNQPQHF.

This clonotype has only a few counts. Written as DNA, the CDR3 is TGTGCCAGCAGCCAAGGTTTGGCGGGCTATGGCTACACCTTC. Its protein product is CASSQGLAGYGYTF. The rearrangement uses TRBV3-1 and TRBJ1-2; D not certain. Germline CDR1 LGHDT, CDR2 YNNKEL (reference sequence). V lost 1 base to trimming and J lost 4 bases, with 10 bases between them. This CDR3 has 14 amino acids.

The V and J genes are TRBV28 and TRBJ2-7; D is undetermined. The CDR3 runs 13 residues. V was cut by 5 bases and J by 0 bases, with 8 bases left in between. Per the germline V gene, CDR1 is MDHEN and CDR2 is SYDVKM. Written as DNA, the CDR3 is TGTGCCAGCAGTACCCCGGCCTCCTACGAGCAGTACTTC. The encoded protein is CASSTPASYEQYF.

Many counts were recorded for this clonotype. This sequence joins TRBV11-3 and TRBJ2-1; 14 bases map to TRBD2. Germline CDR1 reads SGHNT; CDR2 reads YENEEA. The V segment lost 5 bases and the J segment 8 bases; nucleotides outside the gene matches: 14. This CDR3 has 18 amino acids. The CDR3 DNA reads TGTGCCAGCAGCCACGGACTAGCGGGGGGAAAATGGGGGGATGAGCAGTTCTTC. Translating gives CASSHGLAGGKWGDEQFF.

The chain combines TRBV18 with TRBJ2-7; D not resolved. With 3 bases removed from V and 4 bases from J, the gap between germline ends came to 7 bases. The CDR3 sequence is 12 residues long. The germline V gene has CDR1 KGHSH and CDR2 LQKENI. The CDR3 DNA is TGTGCCAGCTCACCCAACGGGTACGAGCAGTACTTC. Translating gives CASSPNGYEQYF.

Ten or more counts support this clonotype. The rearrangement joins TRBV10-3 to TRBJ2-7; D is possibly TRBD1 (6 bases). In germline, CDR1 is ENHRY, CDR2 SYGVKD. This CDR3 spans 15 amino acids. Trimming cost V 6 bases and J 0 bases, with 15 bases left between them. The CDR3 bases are TGTGCCATCAGCGAGACAGGACTTAACTCCTACGAGCAGTACTTC. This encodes CAISETGLNSYEQYF.

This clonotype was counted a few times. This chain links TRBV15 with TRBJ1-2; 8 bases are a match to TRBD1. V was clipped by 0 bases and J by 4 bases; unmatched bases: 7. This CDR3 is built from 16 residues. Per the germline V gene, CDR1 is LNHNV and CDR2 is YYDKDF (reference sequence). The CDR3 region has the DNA TGTGCCACCAGCAGAGACCTGGACAGGGAGGCCTATGGCTACACCTTC. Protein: CATSRDLDREAYGYTF.

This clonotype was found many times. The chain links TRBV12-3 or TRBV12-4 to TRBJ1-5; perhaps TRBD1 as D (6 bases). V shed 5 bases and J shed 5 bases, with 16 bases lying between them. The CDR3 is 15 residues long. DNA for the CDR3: TGTGCCAGCAGTGATTTGATGACAGGCGATCAGCCCCAGCATTTT. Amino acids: CASSDLMTGDQPQHF.

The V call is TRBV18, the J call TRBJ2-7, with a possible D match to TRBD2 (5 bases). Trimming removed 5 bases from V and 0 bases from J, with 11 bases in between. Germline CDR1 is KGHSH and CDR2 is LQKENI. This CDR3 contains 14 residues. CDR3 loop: CASSTNGDSYEQYF. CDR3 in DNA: TGTGCCAGCTCAACTAACGGGGACTCCTACGAGCAGTACTTC.

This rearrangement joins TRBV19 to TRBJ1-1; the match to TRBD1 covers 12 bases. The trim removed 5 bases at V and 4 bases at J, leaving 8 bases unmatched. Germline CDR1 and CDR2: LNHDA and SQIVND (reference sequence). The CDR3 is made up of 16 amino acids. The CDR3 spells CASSASGTGGGTEAFF. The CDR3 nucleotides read TGTGCCAGTAGTGCCTCCGGGACAGGGGGCGGCACTGAAGCTTTCTTT.

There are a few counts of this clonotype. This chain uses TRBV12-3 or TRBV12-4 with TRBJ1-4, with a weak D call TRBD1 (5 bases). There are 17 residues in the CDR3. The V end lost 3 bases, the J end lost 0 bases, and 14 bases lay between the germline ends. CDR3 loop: CASSFRTLPPTNEKLFF. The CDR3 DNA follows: TGTGCCAGCAGTTTTAGGACACTCCCACCAACTAATGAAAAACTGTTTTTT.

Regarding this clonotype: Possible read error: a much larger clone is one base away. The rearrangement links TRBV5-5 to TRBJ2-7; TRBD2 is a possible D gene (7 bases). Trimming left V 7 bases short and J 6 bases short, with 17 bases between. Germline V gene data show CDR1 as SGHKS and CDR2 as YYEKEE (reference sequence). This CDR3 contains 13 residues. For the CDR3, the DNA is TGTGCCAGCTGCTGGGCGGGGGCCGGCGAGCAGTACTTC. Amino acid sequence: CASCWAGAGEQYF. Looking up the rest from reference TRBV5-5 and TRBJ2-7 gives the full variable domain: DAGVTQSPTHLIKTRGQQVTLRCSPISGHKSVSWYQQVLGQGPQFIFQYYEKEERGRGNFPDRFSARQFPNYSSELNVNALLLGDSALYLCASCWAGAGEQYFGPGTRLTVT.

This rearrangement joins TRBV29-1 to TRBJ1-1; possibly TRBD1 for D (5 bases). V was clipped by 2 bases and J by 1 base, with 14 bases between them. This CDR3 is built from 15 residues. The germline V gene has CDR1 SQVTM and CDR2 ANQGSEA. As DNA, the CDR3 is TGCAGCGTTGAAAGTGGGGAGGGGTGGAACACTGAAGCTTTCTTT. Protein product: CSVESGEGWNTEAFF.

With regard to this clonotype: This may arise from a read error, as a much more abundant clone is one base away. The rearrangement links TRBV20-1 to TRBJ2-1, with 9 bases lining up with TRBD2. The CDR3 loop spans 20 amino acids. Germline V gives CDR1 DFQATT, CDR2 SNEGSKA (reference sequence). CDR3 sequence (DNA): TGCTGTGCTAGGTCCGTCCTAGCGGGACAGCCCCTCATACGGAACAATGAGCAGTTCTTC. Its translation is CCARSVLAGQPLIRNNEQFF.

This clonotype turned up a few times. The CDR3 nucleotides are TGTGCCAGCAGCTTACCCTTGACTAGCGGGGGGGACCAACAGTACTTC. Translated, it gives CASSLPLTSGGDQQYF. The J gene is TRBJ2-7, the V gene TRBV7-2; TRBD2 aligns across 14 bases. The germline V gene encodes CDR1 SGHTA and CDR2 FQGNSA. V was pared by 2 bases and J by 10 bases, with 10 bases of the junction left unmatched. The CDR3 extends over 16 amino acids. The variable domain in full, with the rest retrieved from reference TRBV7-2 and TRBJ2-7, is GAGVSQSPSNKVTEKGKDVELRCDPISGHTALYWYRQSLGQGLEFLIYFQGNSAPDKSGLPSDRFSAERTGGSVSTLTIQRTQQEDSAVYLCASSLPLTSGGDQQYFGPGTRLTVT.

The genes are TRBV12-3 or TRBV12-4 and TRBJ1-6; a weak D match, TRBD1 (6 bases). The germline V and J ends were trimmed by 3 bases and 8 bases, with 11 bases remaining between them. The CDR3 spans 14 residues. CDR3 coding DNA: TGTGCCAGCAGTTTCGGCCAGGGGCATTCACCCCTCCACTTT. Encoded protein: CASSFGQGHSPLHF.

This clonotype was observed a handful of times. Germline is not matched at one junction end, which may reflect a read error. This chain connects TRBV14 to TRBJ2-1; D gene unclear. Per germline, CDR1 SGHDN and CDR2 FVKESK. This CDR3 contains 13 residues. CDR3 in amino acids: CASSQVAGFYPSF. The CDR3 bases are TGTGCCAGCAGCCAAGTAGCTGGATTCTACCCTAGCTTC. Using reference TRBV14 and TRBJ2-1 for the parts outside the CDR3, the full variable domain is EAGVTQFPSHSVIEKGQTVTLRCDPISGHDNLYWYRRVMGKEIKFLLHFVKESKQDESGMPNNRFLAERTGGTYSTLKVQPAELEDSGVYFCASSQVAGFYPSFGPGTRLTVL.

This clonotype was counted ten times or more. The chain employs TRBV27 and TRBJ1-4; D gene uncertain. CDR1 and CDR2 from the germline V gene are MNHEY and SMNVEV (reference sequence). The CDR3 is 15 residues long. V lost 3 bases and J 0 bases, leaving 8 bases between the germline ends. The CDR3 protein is CASSFAYATNEKLFF. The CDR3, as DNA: TGTGCCAGCAGTTTTGCGTATGCAACTAATGAAAAACTGTTTTTT.

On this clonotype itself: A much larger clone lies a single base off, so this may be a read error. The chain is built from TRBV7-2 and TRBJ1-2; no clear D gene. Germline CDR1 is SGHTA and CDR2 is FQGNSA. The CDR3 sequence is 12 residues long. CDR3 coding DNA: TGTGCCAGCAGCTTAACCCGCTATTGCTACACCTTC. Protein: CASSLTRYCYTF.

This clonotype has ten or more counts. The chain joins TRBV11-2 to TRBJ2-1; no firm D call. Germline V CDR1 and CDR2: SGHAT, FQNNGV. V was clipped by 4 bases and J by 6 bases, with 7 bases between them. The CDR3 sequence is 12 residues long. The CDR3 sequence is CASSSMGNEQFF. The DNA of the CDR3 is TGTGCCAGCAGCTCCATGGGCAATGAGCAGTTCTTC. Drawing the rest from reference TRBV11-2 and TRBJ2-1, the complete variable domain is EAGVAQSPRYKIIEKRQSVAFWCNPISGHATLYWYQQILGQGPKLLIQFQNNGVVDDSQLPKDRFSAERLKGVDSTLKIQPAKLEDSAVYLCASSSMGNEQFFGPGTRLTVL.